This TCR beta chain was retrieved from a study of radiotherapy plus CTLA-4 blockade in lung cancer. Germline V gene lookup returns CDR1 SNHLY and CDR2 FYNNEI. CDR3 size: 14 residues. Trimming took off 5 bases at V and 5 bases at J, with 12 bases between the two ends. Some clones are missing from TCRdb's copy, which holds only in-frame ones; the method was immunoSEQ multiplex PCR. The sample has about 60,000 clones; 77% are singletons. Sequenced material: peripheral blood, taken from a patient treated with radiotherapy plus ipilimumab. The receptor was isolated from a human donor with non-small cell lung cancer who had a partial response to radiotherapy plus ipilimumab. The chain joins TRBV2 to TRBJ2-2, with D perhaps matching TRBD1 (7 bases). The CDR3 reads CASSFRGETGELFF. In DNA form, the CDR3 reads TGTGCCAGCAGTTTCAGGGGGGAAACCGGGGAGCTGTTTTTT.